This TCR beta chain was sequenced during a study of CD8 T cells in ankylosing spondylitis (TCRdb year 2017). For the wider study: The study set out to find disease-linked TCR variants by profiling T cell receptor beta repertoires in ankylosing spondylitis patients and healthy donors. In total, the full study cohort was made up of 85 to 140 healthy donors and 25 to 30 ankylosing spondylitis patients. Samples of peripheral blood were taken, and for ankylosing spondylitis patients, synovial fluid was collected as well.

Sequencing was performed on an Illumina HiSeq 2500. TCR beta libraries were prepared by quantitative 5'-RACE with molecular barcodes. For the original study's pipeline: A new computational method based on a probabilistic model of VDJ rearrangement was used to identify disease-linked TCR variants. TCRdb passed the public sequencing reads through fastp at Q25 and MiXCR, retaining productive beta sequences. A single entry per CDR3 protein holds the most common genes and DNA from its merged rows. The V and J calls reflect TCRdb's pipeline rather than the authors' work. Counted in this sample were 200,000 to 300,000 distinct CDR3 sequences; roughly 8.6% of them appeared once. The ten largest account for nearly 7% of the sample. This clonotype was seen repeatedly, ten times or more. What this receptor recognizes is not known. It has no much larger one-base neighbor in the sample; base qualities were not kept.

On the study overall, not on this receptor specifically: A TCR beta motif made up of several highly homologous amino acid variants appeared to be characteristic of blood from ankylosing spondylitis patients. According to the report, matched synovial fluid samples from ankylosing spondylitis patients were significantly enriched for the disease-linked clones. Some of the motif variants had been reported before in the synovial fluid and blood of reactive arthritis patients, a finding that suggests common disease-initiation mechanisms. The disease-linked clones had a CD8+ phenotype and were found at relatively low frequencies in peripheral blood.

Trimmed from V: 3 bases; trimmed from J: 5 bases; junction bases lacking a gene match: 0. Measured from the cysteine to the phenylalanine, the CDR3 is 14 residues long. The entry retains the CDR3 DNA only, 42 bases that are in frame from base 1. CDR1 and CDR2 (LGHDT, YNNKEL) derive from the germline V gene (reference sequence). The chain was built from TRBV3-1 and TRBJ2-1, with 11 junctional bases fitting TRBD2. Sequencing was done on a sample of blood, either unsorted or a sorted T cell fraction (not recorded which). The TCR comes from a male donor with ankylosing spondylitis or in good health (not recorded which). This receptor carries the CDR3 CASSQGLADNEQFF. The nucleotides are TGTGCCAGCAGCCAGGGACTAGCGGACAATGAGCAGTTCTTC.